This T cell receptor (beta chain) emerged from a study of T cell responses to AZD1222 COVID-19 vaccine. For this clone: Antigen unknown.

Regarding the study as a whole: Mostly white British, mostly female donors; authors suggested clonal diversity may be underestimated. Repertoire sampling occurred only after the peak T cell response.

The protocol was immunoSEQ multiplex PCR, while the TCRdb copy is restricted to in-frame clones and leaves out a portion. This sample has about 76,000 clones, with approximately 80% found just once. Sequenced here: peripheral blood, sampled 28 days after the second dose of the MenACWY control vaccine. The TCR was taken from an adult who received the MenACWY meningococcal vaccine as a control.

The chain's CDR3 is CASSSDPGYGYTF. CDR3 coding DNA: TGTGCCAGCAGTTCCGATCCGGGCTATGGCTACACCTTC. The genes are TRBV7-2 and TRBJ1-2; D is ambiguous. Germline V gene sequence: CDR1 SGHTA, CDR2 FQGNSA. This CDR3 is built from 13 residues. The ends were cut back, 6 bases at V and 4 bases at J, with 12 bases in the middle.